A single sample is the source of the 17 T cell receptor beta chains below, sequenced in a study of T cells in Graves' hyperthyroidism and ophthalmopathy. What was amplified from RNA transcripts were TCR beta CDR3 regions. First-round RT-PCR targeting the TCR CDR3 was performed with the HTBI primer set. TCRdb processed the multiplex PCR reads anew with MiXCR; each CDR3 protein has one entry. The sample has nearly 600,000 distinct CDR3 sequences; 12% to 15% are singletons. Material: blood. These receptors were obtained from a woman aged 18-29 years with Graves' ophthalmopathy.

This clonotype came up many times. V gene TRBV2 combines with J gene TRBJ1-1; a possible D gene is TRBD1 (6 bases). The CDR3 spans 17 residues. CDR1 and CDR2 from the germline V gene are SNHLY and FYNNEI. The V end was cut by 6 bases, the J end by 0 bases, with 20 bases between. CDR3 protein: CASRLGGQGIMNTEAFF. CDR3 in DNA: TGTGCCAGCAGGCTAGGGGGGCAGGGGATTATGAACACTGAAGCTTTCTTT.

This clonotype was counted at least ten times. The V and J genes are TRBV7-2 and TRBJ2-3; D is unclear. Germline CDR1 and CDR2: SGHTA and FQGNSA. V was cut by 5 bases and J by 1 base, with 10 bases left in between. This CDR3 is 14 amino acids long. CDR3 region: CASSPSHGTDTQYF. As DNA, the CDR3 is TGTGCCAGCAGCCCTTCACATGGCACAGATACGCAGTATTTT.

This clonotype was recorded many times. The rearrangement links TRBV27 to TRBJ2-7, with 9 bases lining up with TRBD1. Germline values: CDR1 MNHEY, CDR2 SMNVEV (reference sequence). The V and J ends lost 5 bases and 2 bases, in that order; junction bases with no gene match: 4. The CDR3 is 14 amino acids. This CDR3 is CASSKGQGPYEQYF. Here the CDR3 DNA reads TGTGCCAGCAGTAAGGGACAGGGCCCCTACGAGCAGTACTTC.

V and J are TRBV19 and TRBJ1-1, with D unresolved. Germline-derived CDR1 and CDR2 are LNHDA and SQIVND (reference sequence). Trimming left V 1 base short and J 7 bases short, with 7 bases between. The CDR3 is made up of 12 amino acids. The CDR3 DNA follows: TGTGCCAGTAGTATAGGCGCCCATGAAGCTTTCTTT. As protein: CASSIGAHEAFF.

The table lists this clonotype with many counts. This chain links TRBV28 with TRBJ2-1; 15 bases are shared with TRBD2. The germline CDR1 and CDR2 sequences are MDHEN and SYDVKM. The CDR3 spans 22 residues. V lost 5 bases and J lost 3; bases outside the gene matches: 20. The CDR3 bases are TGTGCCAGCAGTCACTTTACCCCCGGGACTAGCGGGAGGAGCATCAACTACAATGAGCAGTTCTTC. Protein sequence: CASSHFTPGTSGRSINYNEQFF.

The sample holds many counts of this clonotype. The chain has TRBV7-9 and TRBJ2-5; 10 nucleotides line up with TRBD1. There are 15 residues in the CDR3. CDR1 and CDR2 from the germline V gene are SEHNR and FQNEAQ (reference sequence). V trimming: 7 bases; J trimming: 4 bases; junction bases outside the gene matches: 9. CDR3: CASITTDRGTETQYF. Here the CDR3 DNA reads TGTGCCAGCATCACTACGGACAGGGGGACAGAGACCCAGTACTTC.

A single count supports this clonotype. The rearrangement joins TRBV5-1 to TRBJ2-5; no clear D gene. This CDR3 comprises 14 residues. Deletions cut 4 bases from V and 1 base from J, with 11 bases between. The germline CDR1 and CDR2 sequences are SGHRS and YFSETQ. CDR3 region: CASSADSVQETQYF. CDR3 coding DNA: TGCGCCAGCAGCGCAGACTCAGTCCAAGAGACCCAGTACTTC.

The chain combines TRBV19 with TRBJ2-1; TRBD2 agrees at 13 bases. Germline V gene sequence: CDR1 LNHDA, CDR2 SQIVND (reference sequence). This CDR3 contains 18 residues. Trimming took 2 bases from V and 5 from J; bases not matched to a gene: 9. The CDR3 is CASSIRRWGLAGHNEQFF. As DNA, the CDR3 is TGTGCCAGTAGTATACGGAGGTGGGGACTAGCGGGACACAATGAGCAGTTCTTC.

This clonotype has more than one count but fewer than ten. The genes are TRBV29-1 and TRBJ2-7; 9 positions match TRBD2. Germline V CDR1 and CDR2: SQVTM, ANQGSEA. The junction had 13 bases not matched to a gene; V was cut back by 7 bases and J by 3 bases. The CDR3 spans 15 residues. The CDR3 sequence is CSAGEGAREGYEQYF. In DNA form, the CDR3 reads TGCAGCGCTGGGGAGGGGGCGCGGGAGGGCTACGAGCAGTACTTC.

This clonotype came up a few times. Lacking the conserved final phenylalanine or tryptophan, this CDR3 likely reflects a read error. This rearrangement joins TRBV9 to TRBJ1-2; TRBD1 might be the D (5 bases). There are 14 residues in the CDR3. Germline V gene lookup returns CDR1 SGDLS and CDR2 YYNGEE. V was cut by 0 bases and J by 3 bases, with 9 bases left in between. The CDR3 sequence is CASSVGGDYYGYTL. CDR3 bases: TGTGCCAGCAGCGTAGGAGGGGATTACTATGGCTACACCCTC.

This clonotype was seen ten or more times. The chain joins TRBV27 to TRBJ1-2; D remains ambiguous. The V end was cut by 3 bases, the J end by 3 bases, with 29 bases between. This CDR3 has 20 residues. CDR1 and CDR2 (germline): MNHEY, SMNVEV (reference sequence). CDR3 residues: CASSFGFLRLGALLHYGYTF. CDR3 nucleotides: TGTGCCAGCAGTTTCGGTTTTCTAAGACTCGGTGCTCTTCTCCACTATGGCTACACCTTC.

This clonotype was detected only a few times. The J gene is TRBJ1-5, the V gene TRBV19; 8 nucleotides agree with TRBD1. From germline, CDR1 is LNHDA and CDR2 SQIVND (reference sequence). This CDR3 is built from 19 residues. With 0 bases clipped from V and 0 bases from J, the junction kept 10 bases outside the gene matches. The CDR3: CASSIDEAGGPYSNQPQHF. The DNA of the CDR3 is TGTGCCAGTAGTATAGACGAAGCAGGGGGCCCTTATAGCAATCAGCCCCAGCATTTT.

This clonotype showed up many times. The rearrangement uses TRBV28 and TRBJ2-2; 12 bases fit TRBD1. With 5 bases clipped from V and 5 bases from J, the junction kept 3 bases outside the gene matches. CDR1 and CDR2 (germline): MDHEN, SYDVKM. This CDR3 has 15 residues. CDR3 coding DNA: TGTGCCAGCAGTCGGGACAGGGGGCGGACCGGGGAGCTGTTTTTT. Amino acids: CASSRDRGRTGELFF. Supplemented by reference TRBV28 and TRBJ2-2, the full variable domain reads DVKVTQSSRYLVKRTGEKVFLECVQDMDHENMFWYRQDPGLGLRLIYFSYDVKMKEKGDIPEGYSVSREKKERFSLILESASTNQTSMYLCASSRDRGRTGELFFGEGSRLTVL.

The genes are TRBV6-5 and TRBJ2-7; D tentatively fits TRBD1 or TRBD2 (5 bases each). Germline V gene lookup returns CDR1 MNHEY and CDR2 SVGAGI. CDR3 length: 14 residues. Trimming removed 3 bases at V and 3 bases at J, with 12 bases between. The CDR3 DNA reads TGTGCCAGCAGTTATGGGGACGGACACTACGAGCAGTACTTC. This gives the protein CASSYGDGHYEQYF.

V usage is TRBV5-1 and J usage is TRBJ1-2; TRBD1 agrees at 8 bases. Trimming removed 2 bases from V and 6 bases from J; junction bases left unmatched: 3. Per germline, CDR1 SGHRS and CDR2 YFSETQ. This CDR3 spans 13 amino acids. The CDR3 here is CASSLRTGNGYTF. The CDR3, as DNA: TGCGCCAGCAGCTTAAGGACAGGGAATGGCTACACCTTC. The full variable domain, rest sourced from reference TRBV5-1 and TRBJ1-2, is KAGVTQTPRYLIKTRGQQVTLSCSPISGHRSVSWYQQTPGQGLQFLFEYFSETQRNKGNFPGRFSGRQFSNSRSEMNVSTLELGDSALYLCASSLRTGNGYTFGSGTRLTVV.

The chain joins TRBV12-3 or TRBV12-4 to TRBJ2-1; a possible D gene is TRBD2 (7 bases). This CDR3 spans 16 amino acids. Trimming shortened V by 3 bases and J by 8 bases, and 20 bases separated the two germline ends. The CDR3 sequence is CASSFGGAGAGYEQFF. The CDR3 bases are TGTGCCAGCAGTTTTGGGGGGGCAGGGGCTGGTTATGAGCAGTTCTTC.

This clonotype was detected ten times or more. V and J are TRBV11-2 and TRBJ2-7; TRBD2 agrees at 8 bases. CDR1 is SGHAT, CDR2 FQNNGV, per germline. The CDR3 consists of 15 residues. J lost 3 bases, V lost 1 base, and 5 bases had no gene match. CDR3 sequence: CASSLGFAGGYEQYF. For the CDR3, the DNA is TGTGCCAGCAGCTTAGGGTTTGCGGGAGGCTACGAGCAGTACTTC.